The 17 T cell receptor beta chains listed next were all sequenced from one sample in a study of T cell responses to AZD1222 COVID-19 vaccine. Only in-frame clones appear in the TCRdb table, and some are missing; sequencing was by immunoSEQ multiplex PCR. Altogether more than 45,000 clones are present, approximately 88% being singletons, with the ten largest covering roughly 30%. The sample here was peripheral blood, taken on day 0 of AZD1222 vaccination. All receptors come from an adult in good health.

This rearrangement joins TRBV27 to TRBJ2-7; the D gene is possibly TRBD2 (5 bases). The CDR3 loop spans 14 amino acids. The V and J ends lost 2 bases and 0 bases respectively, with 8 bases between them. Per the germline V gene, CDR1 is MNHEY and CDR2 is SMNVEV (reference sequence). The CDR3: CASSLRGDSYEQYF. CDR3 coding DNA: TGTGCCAGCAGTTTACGGGGAGACTCCTACGAGCAGTACTTC.

In its sample, this clone was seen once. This sequence joins TRBV7-2 and TRBJ2-2, with D unresolved. The CDR3 consists of 16 residues. Germline loops: CDR1 SGHTA, CDR2 FQGNSA. Deletions cut 8 bases from V and 1 base from J, with 17 bases between. The CDR3 nucleotides are TGTGCCAGCTCTTTAAACACGGACGAGAACACCGGGGAGCTGTTTTTT. Its translation: CASSLNTDENTGELFF.

The chain uses TRBV7-3 and TRBJ2-3; tentative D call: TRBD2 (5 bases). Trimming removed 0 bases at V and 5 bases at J, with 15 bases between. CDR3 length equals 16 residues. Looked up from germline, CDR1 is SGHTA and CDR2 is FQGTGA. CDR3 sequence (DNA): TGTGCCAGCAGCTTAACAGCCTCTAGCTTGGGAGATACGCAGTATTTT. This codes for CASSLTASSLGDTQYF. Combining the CDR3 with reference TRBV7-3 and TRBJ2-3 gives the whole variable domain GAGVSQTPSNKVTEKGKYVELRCDPISGHTALYWYRQSLGQGPEFLIYFQGTGAADDSGLPNDRFFAVRPEGSVSTLKIQRTERGDSAVYLCASSLTASSLGDTQYFGPGTRLTVL.

The chain recombines TRBV7-3 with TRBJ1-2; D unresolved. V lost 0 bases, J lost 4 bases, and 12 bases lay in between. Germline assignment: CDR1 SGHTA and CDR2 FQGTGA. The CDR3 is 15 residues long. The DNA of the CDR3 is TGTGCCAGCAGCTTAACGGGCGCGGACCCCTATGGCTACACCTTC. It encodes CASSLTGADPYGYTF.

The chain recombines TRBV20-1 with TRBJ1-5; maybe TRBD1 (5 bases). The V end was cut by 3 bases, the J end by 7 bases, with 13 bases between. Germline V CDR1 and CDR2: DFQATT, SNEGSKA (reference sequence). The CDR3 totals 13 residues. CDR3 sequence: CSASVAGPQPQHF. Written as DNA, the CDR3 is TGCAGTGCTAGTGTTGCAGGGCCGCAGCCCCAGCATTTT.

This chain links TRBV28 with TRBJ2-7, with D possibly matching TRBD2 (6 bases). CDR1 MDHEN and CDR2 SYDVKM come from the germline V gene. The CDR3 length is 16 residues. V gave up 2 bases and J gave up 3 bases, with 17 bases separating them. The CDR3 is CASSLLSWPGVYEQYF. The CDR3 region has the DNA TGTGCCAGCAGTTTACTTTCTTGGCCGGGGGTCTACGAGCAGTACTTC.

V gene TRBV19 combines with J gene TRBJ1-1; 12 nucleotides agree with TRBD1. This CDR3 is 17 amino acids long. CDR1 LNHDA and CDR2 SQIVND come from the germline V gene (reference sequence). CDR3 bases: TGTGCTACTACCCCACGGGACAGGGGGCATCTGAACACTGAAGCTTTCTTT. It specifies CATTPRDRGHLNTEAFF.

The rearrangement joins TRBV5-4 to TRBJ2-7, with D uncertain. V was shortened by 0 bases and J by 0 bases, with 7 bases between the two germline ends. The CDR3 is made up of 14 amino acids. In germline, CDR1 is SGHNT, CDR2 YYREEE (reference sequence). CDR3 sequence: CASSLDRSSYEQYF. CDR3 DNA sequence: TGTGCCAGCAGCTTGGACCGGAGCTCCTACGAGCAGTACTTC.

V and J are TRBV10-3 and TRBJ2-1; the match to TRBD2 covers 7 bases. Unmatched junction bases numbered 12, after V lost 0 bases and J lost 7 bases. The V gene's germline CDR1 is ENHRY and CDR2 SYGVKD. The CDR3 runs 17 residues. The CDR3 region is CAISESALAGPRNEQFF. For the CDR3, the DNA is TGTGCCATCAGTGAGTCCGCGTTAGCGGGCCCTAGGAATGAGCAGTTCTTC.

This rearrangement joins TRBV29-1 to TRBJ1-2; TRBD1 matches at 7 bases. The CDR3 covers 12 residues. Trimming took 6 bases from V and 5 from J; bases not matched to a gene: 6. Looked up from germline, CDR1 is SQVTM and CDR2 is ANQGSEA. The CDR3 DNA reads as TGCAGCGTCTCACAGGGGACGTATGGCTACACCTTC. Translating it yields CSVSQGTYGYTF.

The rearrangement links TRBV25-1 to TRBJ1-2; perhaps TRBD1 as D (6 bases). Germline V gene sequence: CDR1 MGHDK, CDR2 SYGVNS. V lost 3 bases and J lost 4, with 21 bases in between. CDR3 length: 17 residues. The CDR3 bases are TGTGCCAGCAGTGACCTCGCCCGGGGGCTGTCGGTCTATGGCTACACCTTC. This encodes CASSDLARGLSVYGYTF.

The chain has TRBV5-1 and TRBJ2-1; 7 bases match TRBD1. Germline loops: CDR1 SGHRS, CDR2 YFSETQ. The CDR3 totals 14 residues. The ends lost 6 bases at V and 10 bases at J; junction bases unmatched: 13. The CDR3 region is CASTPGTEAREQFF. The CDR3 DNA reads TGCGCCAGCACCCCCGGGACAGAAGCAAGGGAGCAGTTCTTC.

The V gene is TRBV7-2, the J gene TRBJ2-3; no clear D. V was shortened by 7 bases and J by 6 bases, with 26 bases between the two germline ends. CDR3 length equals 17 residues. Germline CDR1 reads SGHTA; CDR2 reads FQGNSA. CDR3 loop: CASNQDSSPASGDTQYF. The CDR3 nucleotides are TGTGCCAGCAACCAAGACTCCTCACCAGCCTCCGGCGATACGCAGTATTTT.

This clone showed up just once. The chain has TRBV7-2 and TRBJ1-5, with 8 bases matching TRBD1. The CDR3 covers 15 residues. With 3 bases clipped from V and 0 bases from J, the junction kept 1 base outside the gene matches. Germline CDR1 is SGHTA and CDR2 is FQGNSA. The CDR3 loop reads CASSLTGASNQPQHF. CDR3 sequence (DNA): TGTGCCAGCAGCTTGACAGGGGCTAGCAATCAGCCCCAGCATTTT.

Note on this clone: A read error may account for a junction end that differs from germline. The gene calls are TRBV6-5 and TRBJ2-1, with D maybe TRBD1 (5 bases). The CDR3 loop spans 14 amino acids. In germline, CDR1 is MNHEY, CDR2 SVGAGI. CDR3 sequence (DNA): TGTGCCAGCAGTGACTCAGGGAAAGGGGATGAGCAGTTCTTC. It is translated as CASSDSGKGDEQFF.

The chain couples TRBV28 to TRBJ1-2; tentative D call: TRBD1 (5 bases). The CDR3 is 15 amino acids. The germline gives CDR1 MDHEN, CDR2 SYDVKM. V was trimmed by 4 bases and J by 4 bases, leaving 16 bases between them. The chain's CDR3 is CASSSVSQAPYGYTF. The DNA for the CDR3 is TGTGCCAGCAGTTCCGTCTCACAGGCGCCCTATGGCTACACCTTC.

This clone was counted only a few times. This chain's CDR3 is CATVFAGNTEAFF. In DNA form, the CDR3 reads TGTGCCACCGTTTTTGCGGGAAACACTGAAGCTTTCTTT. The chain has TRBV15 and TRBJ1-1; D ambiguous. Germline CDR1 and CDR2: LNHNV and YYDKDF (reference sequence). CDR3 length: 13 residues. V gave up 8 bases and J gave up 2 bases, with 12 bases separating them.